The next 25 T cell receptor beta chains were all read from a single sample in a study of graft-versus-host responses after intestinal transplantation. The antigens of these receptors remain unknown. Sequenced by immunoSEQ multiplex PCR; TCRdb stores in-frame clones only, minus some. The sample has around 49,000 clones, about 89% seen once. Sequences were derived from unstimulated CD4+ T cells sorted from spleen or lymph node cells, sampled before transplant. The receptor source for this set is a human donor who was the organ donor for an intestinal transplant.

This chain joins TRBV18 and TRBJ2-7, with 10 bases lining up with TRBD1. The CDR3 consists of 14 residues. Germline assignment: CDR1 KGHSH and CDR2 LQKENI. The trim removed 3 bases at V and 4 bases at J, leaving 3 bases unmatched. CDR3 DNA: TGTGCCAGCTCACCGGGACAGGGGTCTTACGAGCAGTACTTC. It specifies CASSPGQGSYEQYF.

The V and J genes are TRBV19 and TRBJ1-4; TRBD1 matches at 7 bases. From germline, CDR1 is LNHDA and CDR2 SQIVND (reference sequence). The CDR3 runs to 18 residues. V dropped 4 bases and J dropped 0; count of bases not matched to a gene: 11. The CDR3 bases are TGTGCCAGTAGTAACATCCGACAGGGCCGAGCAACTAATGAAAAACTGTTTTTT. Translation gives CASSNIRQGRATNEKLFF.

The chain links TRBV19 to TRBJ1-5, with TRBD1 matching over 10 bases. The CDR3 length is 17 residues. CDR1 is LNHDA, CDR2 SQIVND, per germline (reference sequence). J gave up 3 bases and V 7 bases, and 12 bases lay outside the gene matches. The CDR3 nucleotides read TGTGCCAGTAATCCAAGGGGACAGGGGATCCTCAATCAGCCCCAGCATTTT. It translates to CASNPRGQGILNQPQHF.

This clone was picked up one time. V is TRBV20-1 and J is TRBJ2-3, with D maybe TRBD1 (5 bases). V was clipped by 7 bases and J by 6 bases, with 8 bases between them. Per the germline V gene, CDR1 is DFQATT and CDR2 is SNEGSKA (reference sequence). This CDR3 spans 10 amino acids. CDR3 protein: CSVGRDTQYF. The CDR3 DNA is TGCAGTGTGGGGCGGGATACGCAGTATTTT.

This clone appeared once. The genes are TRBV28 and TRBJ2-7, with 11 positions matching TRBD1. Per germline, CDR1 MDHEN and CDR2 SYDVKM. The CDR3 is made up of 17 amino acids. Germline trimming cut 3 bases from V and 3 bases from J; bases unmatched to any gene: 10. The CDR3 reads CASSLGPRTGGSYEQYF. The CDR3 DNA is TGTGCCAGCAGTTTGGGACCCAGGACAGGGGGCAGCTACGAGCAGTACTTC.

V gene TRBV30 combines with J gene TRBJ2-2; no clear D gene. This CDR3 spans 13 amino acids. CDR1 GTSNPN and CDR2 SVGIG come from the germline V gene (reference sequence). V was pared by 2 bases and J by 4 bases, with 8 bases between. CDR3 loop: CAWSKKATGELFF. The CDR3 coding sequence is TGTGCCTGGAGTAAAAAAGCCACCGGGGAGCTGTTTTTT. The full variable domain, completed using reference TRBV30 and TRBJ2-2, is SQTIHQWPATLVQPVGSPLSLECTVEGTSNPNLYWYRQAAGRGLQLLFYSVGIGQISSEVPQNLSASRPQDRQFILSSKKLLLSDSGFYLCAWSKKATGELFFGEGSRLTVL.

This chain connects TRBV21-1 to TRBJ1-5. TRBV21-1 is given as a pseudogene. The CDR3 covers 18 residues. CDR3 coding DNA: TGTGCCAGCAGCAAGCCGACAGGACCGGGGGGGAGCAATCAGCCCCAGCATTTT. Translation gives CASSKPTGPGGSNQPQHF.

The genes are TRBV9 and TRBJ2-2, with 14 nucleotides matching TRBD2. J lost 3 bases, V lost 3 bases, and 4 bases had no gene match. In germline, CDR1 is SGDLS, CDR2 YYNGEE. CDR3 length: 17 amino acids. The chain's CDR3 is CASSAKTSGRDTGELFF. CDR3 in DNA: TGTGCCAGCAGCGCCAAGACTAGCGGGAGGGACACCGGGGAGCTGTTTTTT.

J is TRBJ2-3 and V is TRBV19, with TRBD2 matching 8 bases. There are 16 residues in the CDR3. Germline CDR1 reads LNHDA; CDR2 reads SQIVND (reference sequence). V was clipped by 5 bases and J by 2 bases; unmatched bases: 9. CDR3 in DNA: TGTGCCAGTAGTCCTCGGGAGGGGGTCTACACAGATACGCAGTATTTT. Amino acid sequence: CASSPREGVYTDTQYF.

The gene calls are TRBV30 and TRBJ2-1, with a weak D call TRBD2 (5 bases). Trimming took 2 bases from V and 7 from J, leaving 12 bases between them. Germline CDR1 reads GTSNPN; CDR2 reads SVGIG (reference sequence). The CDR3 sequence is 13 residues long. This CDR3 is CAWSRWSGNEQFF. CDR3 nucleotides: TGTGCCTGGAGTAGATGGTCGGGAAATGAGCAGTTCTTC. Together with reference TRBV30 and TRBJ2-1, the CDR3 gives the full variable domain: SQTIHQWPATLVQPVGSPLSLECTVEGTSNPNLYWYRQAAGRGLQLLFYSVGIGQISSEVPQNLSASRPQDRQFILSSKKLLLSDSGFYLCAWSRWSGNEQFFGPGTRLTVL.

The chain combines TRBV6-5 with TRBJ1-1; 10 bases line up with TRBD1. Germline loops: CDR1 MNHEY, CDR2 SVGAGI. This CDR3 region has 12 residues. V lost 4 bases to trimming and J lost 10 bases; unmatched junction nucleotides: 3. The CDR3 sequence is CASSSTGGAAFF. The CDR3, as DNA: TGTGCCAGCAGTTCGACAGGGGGCGCAGCTTTCTTT.

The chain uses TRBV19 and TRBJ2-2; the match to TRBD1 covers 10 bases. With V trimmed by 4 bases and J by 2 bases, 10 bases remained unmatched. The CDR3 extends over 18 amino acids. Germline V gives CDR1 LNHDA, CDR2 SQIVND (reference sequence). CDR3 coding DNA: TGTGCCAGTAGTAAACCGGGACAGGGGACCAAAAACACCGGGGAGCTGTTTTTT. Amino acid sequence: CASSKPGQGTKNTGELFF.

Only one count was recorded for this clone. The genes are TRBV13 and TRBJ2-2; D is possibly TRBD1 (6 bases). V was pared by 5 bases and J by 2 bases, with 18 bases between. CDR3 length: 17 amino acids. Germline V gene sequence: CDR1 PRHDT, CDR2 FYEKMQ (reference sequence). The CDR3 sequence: CASSISQGRINTGELFF. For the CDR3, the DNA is TGTGCCAGCAGCATCTCACAGGGACGGATTAACACCGGGGAGCTGTTTTTT.

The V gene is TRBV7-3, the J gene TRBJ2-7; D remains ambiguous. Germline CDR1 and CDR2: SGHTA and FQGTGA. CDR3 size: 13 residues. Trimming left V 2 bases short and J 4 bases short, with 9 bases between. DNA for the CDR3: TGTGCCAGCAGCTTAGGGCCCAAGTACGAGCAGTACTTC. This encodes CASSLGPKYEQYF.

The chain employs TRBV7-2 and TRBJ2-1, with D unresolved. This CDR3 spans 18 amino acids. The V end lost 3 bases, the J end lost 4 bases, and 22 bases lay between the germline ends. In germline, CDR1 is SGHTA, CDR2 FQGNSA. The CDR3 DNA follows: TGTGCCAGCAGCTTTTTTGTTAGCCGGCAATACAAGTACAATGAGCAGTTCTTC. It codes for CASSFFVSRQYKYNEQFF.

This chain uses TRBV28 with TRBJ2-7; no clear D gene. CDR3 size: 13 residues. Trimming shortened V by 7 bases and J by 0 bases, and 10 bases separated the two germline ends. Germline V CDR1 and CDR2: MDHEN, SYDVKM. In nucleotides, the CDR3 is TGTGCCAGCAAGACGGAGCCCTCCTACGAGCAGTACTTC. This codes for CASKTEPSYEQYF.

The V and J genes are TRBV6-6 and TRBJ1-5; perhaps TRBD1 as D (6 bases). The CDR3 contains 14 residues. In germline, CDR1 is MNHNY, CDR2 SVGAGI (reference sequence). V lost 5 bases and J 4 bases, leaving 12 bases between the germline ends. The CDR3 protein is CASSQGHINQPQHF. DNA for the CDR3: TGTGCCAGCAGTCAGGGACACATAAATCAGCCCCAGCATTTT.

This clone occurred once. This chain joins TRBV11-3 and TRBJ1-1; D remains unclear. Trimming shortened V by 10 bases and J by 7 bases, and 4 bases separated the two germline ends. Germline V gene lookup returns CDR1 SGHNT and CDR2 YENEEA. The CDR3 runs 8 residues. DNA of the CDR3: TGTGCCACCCTTGAAGCTTTCTTT. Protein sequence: CATLEAFF.

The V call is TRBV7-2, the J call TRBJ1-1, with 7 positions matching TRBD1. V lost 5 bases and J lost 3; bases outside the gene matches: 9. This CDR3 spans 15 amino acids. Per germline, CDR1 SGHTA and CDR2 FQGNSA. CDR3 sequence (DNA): TGTGCCAGCAGCGTGCGGACAGGAGGGTACACTGAAGCTTTCTTT. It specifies CASSVRTGGYTEAFF.

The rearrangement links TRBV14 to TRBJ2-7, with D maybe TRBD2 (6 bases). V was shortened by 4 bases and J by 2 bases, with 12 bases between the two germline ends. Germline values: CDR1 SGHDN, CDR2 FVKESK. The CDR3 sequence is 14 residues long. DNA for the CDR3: TGTGCCAGCAGCCGGGACTCATCAGCCTACGAGCAGTACTTC. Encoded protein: CASSRDSSAYEQYF.

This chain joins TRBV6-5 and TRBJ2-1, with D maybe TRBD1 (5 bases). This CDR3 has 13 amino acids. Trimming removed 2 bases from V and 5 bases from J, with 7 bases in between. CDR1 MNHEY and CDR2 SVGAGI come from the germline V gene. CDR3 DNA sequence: TGTGCCAGCAGTTACGGGGCCCACAATGAGCAGTTCTTC. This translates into CASSYGAHNEQFF.

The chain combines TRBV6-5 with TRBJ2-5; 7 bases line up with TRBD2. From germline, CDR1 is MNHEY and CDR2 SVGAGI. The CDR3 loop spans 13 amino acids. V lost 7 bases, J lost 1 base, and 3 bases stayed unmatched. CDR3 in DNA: TGTGCCAGCAAGGCTAGCGGCCAAGAGACCCAGTACTTC. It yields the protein CASKASGQETQYF.

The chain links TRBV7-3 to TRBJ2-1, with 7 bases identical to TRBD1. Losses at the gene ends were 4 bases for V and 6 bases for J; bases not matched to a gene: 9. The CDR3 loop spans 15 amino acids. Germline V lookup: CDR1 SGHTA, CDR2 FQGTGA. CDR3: CASSSDRASINEQFF. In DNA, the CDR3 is TGTGCCAGCAGCTCTGACAGGGCGAGCATCAATGAGCAGTTCTTC.

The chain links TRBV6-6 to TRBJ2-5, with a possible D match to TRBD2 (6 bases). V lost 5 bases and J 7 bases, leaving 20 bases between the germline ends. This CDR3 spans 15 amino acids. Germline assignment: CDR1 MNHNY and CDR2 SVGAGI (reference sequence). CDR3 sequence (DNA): TGTGCCAGCAGTAAGGGTGACGGGAGTTCGGGGACCCAGTACTTC. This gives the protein CASSKGDGSSGTQYF.

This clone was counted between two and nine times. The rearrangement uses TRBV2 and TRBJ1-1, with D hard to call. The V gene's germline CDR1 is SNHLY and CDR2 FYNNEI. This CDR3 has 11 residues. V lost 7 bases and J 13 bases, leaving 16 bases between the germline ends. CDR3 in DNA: TGTGCCAGCACCGTACAAATAGGAGGTTTCTTT. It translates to CASTVQIGGFF.